This TCR beta chain was sequenced during a study of cytomegalovirus exposure and HLA in healthy donors (dated by TCRdb to about 2017). Study-level background: In an earlier analysis of under 750 of the donors, under 300 Gb of sequence data and some 100 million unique TCR beta sequences from roughly 180 million T cells were reported. An early release covering roughly 640 HLA-typed donors comprised 250 to 350 gigabases of sequencing data and tens of millions of unique TCR sequences. Among the roughly 400 genotyped donors, under 90% belonged to the genetic ancestry cluster associated with self-reported Caucasian donors. The aim of the study was to test whether cataloging public T cell receptors could identify signatures of past pathogen exposure. The T cell repertoires of 666 subjects were profiled by immunosequencing and related to cytomegalovirus serostatus. Along with the roughly 670-subject first cohort, a separate validation cohort of over a hundred different subjects was used. To predict cytomegalovirus infection status, the study combined high-throughput TCR immunosequencing, statistical association of individual TCRs with disease status, and machine learning. A later analysis re-analyzed previously published TCR beta repertoires from 500 to 700 donors and added high-resolution HLA genotyping to study TCR occurrence patterns. In the later analysis, no new phenotypic data were used to find candidate immune exposures; instead, reliance was placed on TCR beta sequences and their occurrence across donors. An earlier analysis of about 600 of the donors used high-throughput TCR beta sequencing to judge whether each TCR beta V gene segment behaved as functional or pseudogenic. Donor age, sex, ethnicity and CMV serostatus were collected together with the repertoire data. A later genetic analysis took genome-wide SNP genotypes for about three fifths of the roughly 670 donors and used that subset as a discovery cohort. Every discovery cohort repertoire had been produced on one sequencing platform. HLA typing included class I and class II loci at four-digit resolution. Typing coverage varied by locus: 629-630 donors for A, B, C, DRB1 and DQB1; approximately 500 for DQA1; about 570 for DPA1; 450 to 480 for DPB1. Because of strong linkage in the cohort, roughly five DR-DQ haplotypes were treated as single units for association and clustering. Across approximately 420 genotyped donors of the cohort, an average of about 250,000 unique TCR beta nucleotide sequences per donor were sequenced, and 15% to 20% of those sequences were non-productive. The paper's findings and limits, for the study overall: Correlated functional status among segregating V segments might be attributable to linkage disequilibrium, but an unknown experimental factor could not be ruled out. Across donors, most TCR sequences were observed very rarely, whereas some public TCRs were present in many individuals. Compared with the roughly 670-donor mean, donors in an Asian-associated ancestry cluster had fewer N-insertions in productive TCRs, according to a later genetic analysis. The classifier was reported to diagnose cytomegalovirus status with high specificity and sensitivity in both the original cohort and the validation cohort. A group of highly shared sequence variants was considered likely to be a technical artifact of the sequencing pipeline. Because counts were too low, seventeen rarely observed V segments, including chromosome 9 orphons, were excluded from the earlier analysis of some 590 of the donors. The presence/absence analyses assumed that sequencing depth was roughly uniform across donors, and that assumption may not be true. Several of the top co-occurrence clusters appeared to be linked to parvovirus B19, influenza, CMV and Epstein-Barr virus, according to a later analysis. When HLA alleles, especially DR and DQ, strongly co-occurred, TCR associations were difficult to assign to individual alleles. An association between a missense DCLRE1C variant and V-gene and J-gene trimming of TCR beta chains was found in a later genetic analysis and replicated in an independent cohort. The authors suggested that the approach could potentially be extended to other disease states and immunological phenotypes. A later analysis associated about 17,000 TCR beta sequences with specific HLA alleles at a false discovery rate of 0.05. For the cohort, immune exposure information was limited to CMV serostatus. Three of the identified cytomegalovirus-associated TCR beta chains were confirmed in vitro to be specific for cytomegalovirus antigens. In a later analysis, HLA-associated TCR beta chains showed more clonal expansion and lower generation probabilities than non-associated chains that were equally common. A further reported finding was that TCR beta sequences accurately predicted the HLA-A and HLA-B alleles for most subjects in the first cohort. In the study, 150 to 200 TCR beta chains were listed as associated with cytomegalovirus. Because HLA typing was missing for some donors at each locus, association tests included only the typed subset. In a later analysis, most CMV-associated TCR beta chains were found to appear HLA-restricted, with HLA associations seemingly driven largely by CMV exposure. Some IMGT-functional V segments, including TRBV6-2 and TRBV6-3, could not be distinguished by the 87-base-pair reads and were therefore excluded. According to a later analysis, TCR association rates differed among HLA loci, with DRB1 alleles showing the most associated TCRs and HLA-C alleles showing the fewest. An earlier analysis of 587 of the donors showed that most TCR beta V segments appeared in productive rearrangements either about 87% or about 30% of the time, which broadly matched IMGT annotations. Only TCR beta chains were sequenced in this cohort, and the absence of alpha or paired-chain data limited detectable features.

Notes on this clone: What antigen it recognizes has not been identified. One base away there is no much larger clone; base qualities are not given.

The method was the immunoSEQ multiplex PCR assay. The multiplex PCR relied on a mix of 60 forward primers for TCR Vbeta segments and 13 reverse primers for TCR Jbeta segments. The CDR3 region of rearranged TCR beta genes was amplified from genomic DNA with a multiplex PCR assay. The amplified TCR beta libraries were sequenced on the Illumina HiSeq System as 87-base-pair reads. Under the source paper's analysis protocol: In a later analysis, tens of millions of unique TCR beta chains were counted across the approximately 640 repertoires, and approximately 9.9 million of these chains were shared by at least two donors. Raw reads were error-corrected and collapsed into unique sequences by a nearest-neighbor algorithm in which closely related sequences were merged to remove PCR and sequencing errors. V, D and J gene segments were assigned by aligning CDR3 sequences to IMGT reference sequences. Each retained sequence needed at least a six-nucleotide match to both a V gene segment and a J gene segment. Rearrangements were classified as productive when the CDR3 lacked stop codons and remained in frame with V and J, and all other rearrangements were classified as non-productive. CDR3 was defined according to IMGT convention as the region running from the second conserved V-encoded cysteine to the conserved J-encoded phenylalanine. In an earlier analysis of roughly 580 of the donors, sequences lacking an unambiguous match to a single V gene segment were excluded. An earlier analysis of a few hundred of the donors called V segments functional above 56.7% productive rearrangements and segregating when the between-donor standard deviation exceeded 5%. To diagnose cytomegalovirus status from the catalog of TCR beta chain sequences, a statistical classification framework was built. In a later analysis, TCR nucleotide sequences were compared against IMGT/GENE-DB human TR gene sequences so that V and J genes could be assigned. The TCRdist pipeline was used in a later analysis to assign CDR3 sequences and most-parsimonious VDJ recombination scenarios. In a later analysis, each TCR beta chain was defined by its CDR3 amino acid sequence together with its V-gene family, and reads lacking a unique V-gene family were excluded. To address suspected cross-contamination and a sequencing artifact, a later analysis removed 592 highly shared, low-generation-probability nucleotide sequences. In a later analysis, a clonal expansion index for each public chain was calculated from normalized within-repertoire ranks of inferred template counts. A later analysis computed generation probabilities with a VDJ recombination model fitted to out-of-frame rearrangements, and checked the results against IGoR. Hypergeometric tests were used in a later analysis to score TCR-TCR, TCR-HLA and TCR-CMV co-occurrence, with a repertoire-size bias correction applied to the TCR pairs. False discovery rates were estimated in a later analysis by permuting HLA or CMV assignments 20 times. A later analysis grouped co-occurring TCRs with DBSCAN, adding TCRdist sequence similarity when clustering within HLA-allele-positive subsets. Repertoires with fewer than 30,000 or more than 120,000 public chains, plus five repertoires with anomalous nucleotide sharing, were excluded from co-occurrence clustering. TCRdb's version of the immuneACCESS table is confined to in-frame rearrangements and falls short of the full clone set. An unresolved V gene accounts for under half of the shortfall where checked; the remainder is of unknown origin. Clone size and the V and J calls come from that table; the DNA yielded D and trimming. Recorded for this sample are about 180,000 clones; approximately 80% of them occurred a single time. The ten largest clones represent 2% to 2.5% of the sample.

Including cysteine and phenylalanine, the CDR3 has 15 amino acids. Left in the record is the CDR3 DNA by itself, 45 bases read in frame from the first base. Compared with germline, V lacks 4 bases and J lacks 8 bases; bases without a gene match: 11. The germline V gene encodes CDR1 SGDLS and CDR2 YYNGEE. In total, approximately 690 healthy bone marrow donors made up the cohort. At the time of sampling, all cohort members were nominally healthy, though unrecorded immune exposures were likely present. The donor was CMV seronegative and belonged to the group of 350 to 400 seronegative cohort members. Every donor gave a peripheral blood sample, and the peripheral blood mononuclear cells from that sample were used for TCR beta sequencing. The Qiagen DNeasy Blood Extraction Kit was used to extract genomic DNA from the blood cell samples.

This TCR was recovered from a man aged 55 to 70 in good health and CMV-seronegative. The sequenced sample was PBMCs. The V and J genes are TRBV9 and TRBJ2-1; 8 bases in the junction line up with TRBD2. The CDR3 region has the sequence CASSLTSGPSDEQFF. The sequence in DNA is TGTGCCAGCAGCTTAACTAGCGGCCCATCCGATGAGCAGTTCTTC.